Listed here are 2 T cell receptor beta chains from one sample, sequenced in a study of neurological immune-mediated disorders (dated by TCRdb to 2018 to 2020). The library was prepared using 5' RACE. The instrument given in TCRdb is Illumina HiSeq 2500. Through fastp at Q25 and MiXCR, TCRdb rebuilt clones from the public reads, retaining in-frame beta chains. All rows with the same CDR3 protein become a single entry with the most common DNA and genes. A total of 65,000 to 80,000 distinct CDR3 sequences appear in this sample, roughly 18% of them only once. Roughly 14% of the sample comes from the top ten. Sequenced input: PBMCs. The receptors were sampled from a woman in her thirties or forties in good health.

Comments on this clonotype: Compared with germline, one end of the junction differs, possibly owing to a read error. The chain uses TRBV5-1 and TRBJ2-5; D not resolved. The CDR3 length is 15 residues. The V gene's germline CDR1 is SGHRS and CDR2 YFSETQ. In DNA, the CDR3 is TGCGTCAGCAGCTTGCTGTCTTCTCTCCAAGAGACCCAATACTTC. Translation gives CVSSLLSSLQETQYF.

CDR3 nucleotides: TGTGCCAGCAGCTTAGTTGGAGGTTGGGATACGCAGTATTTT. Translated, it gives CASSLVGGWDTQYF. The rearrangement joins TRBV11-2 to TRBJ2-3, with a tentative D call TRBD2 (5 bases). CDR1 and CDR2 from the germline V gene are SGHAT and FQNNGV. Trimming removed 1 base at V and 6 bases at J, with 11 bases between. The CDR3 is 14 residues long.